The rows below give T cell receptor beta chains drawn from one sample of a study of patients and donors after allogeneic stem cell transplantation. TCRdb independently ran MiXCR on the RT-PCR reads; one entry per CDR3 protein. This table has about 960,000 distinct CDR3 sequences, roughly 17% appearing once. Sequencing was carried out using blood, either unsorted or a sorted T cell fraction (not recorded which). The origin of the receptors is a human donor who was either an allogeneic HSCT recipient or a stem cell or donor lymphocyte infusion donor (not recorded which). It is not recorded whose cells these are; they may come from a transplant donor. Each CDR3 is given with its conserved first and last residue. D genes are given only for firm matches. Only some rows state a clone size, as once, few, many or a class for expanded clones.

. | TRBJ2-3 | . | TRBV6-2/TRBV6-3 | TGTGCCAGCAGTTACTCAGAGGGAGATACGCAGTATTTT | CASSYSEGDTQYF
. | TRBJ2-2 | . | TRBV5-1 | TGCGCCAGCAGCACCAGGGTTGACGGGAGGAACACCGGGGAGCTGTTTTTT | CASSTRVDGRNTGELFF
few | TRBJ2-3 | TRBD2 | TRBV4-1 | TGCGCCAGCGGACCTACTAGCGGGTTGCAAGATACGCAGTATTTT | CASGPTSGLQDTQYF
few | TRBJ2-7 | . | TRBV4-1 | TGCGCCAGCAGCCAAGACTTGTGGGGGGACTACGAGCAGTACTTC | CASSQDLWGDYEQYF
few | TRBJ1-1 | . | TRBV7-3 | TGTGCCAGCAGCTTCATGAGGAACACTGAAGCTTTCTTT | CASSFMRNTEAFF
. | TRBJ2-5 | TRBD2 | TRBV12-3/TRBV12-4 | TGTGCCAGCAGTCCTCTAGCGGGAGGGACCCAGTACTTC | CASSPLAGGTQYF
few | TRBJ2-7 | . | TRBV12-3/TRBV12-4 | TGTGCCAGCAGTTGGGGGGGCTTGACGGGGGCTTTGAACGAGCAGTACTTC | CASSWGGLTGALNEQYF
. | TRBJ2-2 | . | TRBV7-3 | TGTGCCAGCAGCTCACTATCTACCTTGGACCCGAACACCGGGGAGCTGTTTTTT | CASSSLSTLDPNTGELFF
. | TRBJ2-3 | TRBD1 | TRBV20-1 | TGCAGTGCTAGTGGGACAGGGGGCCCCACATATACGCAGTATTTT | CSASGTGGPTYTQYF
few | TRBJ2-3 | TRBD2 | TRBV20-1 | TGCAGTCGGGCGGGTAGGCGGGGGGGCACAGATACGCAGTATTTT | CSRAGRRGGTDTQYF
many | TRBJ2-2 | . | TRBV12-3/TRBV12-4 | TGTGCCAGCAGTTTAGTGGGAGGGGGAACCGGGGAGCTGTTTTTT | CASSLVGGGTGELFF
. | TRBJ2-7 | . | TRBV5-6 | TGTGCCAGCAGCTTGGTTAAGCTCGCTTTCCGGGGGGAGCAGTACTTC | CASSLVKLAFRGEQYF
once | TRBJ2-7 | . | TRBV7-9 | TGTGCCAGCAGCTTGTCCCTTACGTACTACGAGCAGTACTTC | CASSLSLTYYEQYF
few | TRBJ2-1 | . | TRBV4-3 | TGCGCCAGCAGCCCCTTCCTAGGAGCGGGCGGGGGCCCCAATGAGCAGTTCTTC | CASSPFLGAGGGPNEQFF
few | TRBJ2-7 | TRBD2 | TRBV5-1 | TGCGCCAGCAGCGGGGGACTAGCGGGAGGGCCCCACGAGCAGTACTTC | CASSGGLAGGPHEQYF
few | TRBJ1-2 | . | TRBV27 | TGTGCCAGCAGTTGGACGGACTCCCCGGTCTATGGCTACACCTTC | CASSWTDSPVYGYTF
. | TRBJ1-1 | . | TRBV12-3/TRBV12-4 | TGTGCCAGCAGTTTGGTTTCCCGCCCAGGTCGAGCTGAAGCTTTCTTT | CASSLVSRPGRAEAFF